A single sample is the source of the 5 T cell receptor beta chains below, sequenced in a study of memory CD8 T cells in hepatitis C reinfection. This sample's time point: late/post reinfection, 12 to 24 weeks after detection. Sorted cells were sequenced directly ex vivo without any in vitro expansion. Measured with immunoSEQ multiplex PCR; TCRdb has only the in-frame clones, and not every one. The sample holds 45,000 to 50,000 clones, about 88% seen once. The material sequenced was naive CD8+ T cells sorted from blood. These receptors came from a man in his late teens or twenties with hepatitis C virus infection.

This chain joins TRBV9 and TRBJ2-3; the match to TRBD2 covers 9 bases. Germline CDR1 SGDLS, CDR2 YYNGEE. With V trimmed by 7 bases and J by 6 bases, 9 bases remained unmatched. This CDR3 has 14 residues. For the CDR3, the DNA is TGTGCCAGCTCCATAGCGGGAGTGCTGGATACGCAGTATTTT. Residues: CASSIAGVLDTQYF.

The rearrangement links TRBV29-1 to TRBJ2-7, with D perhaps matching TRBD2 (5 bases). Germline V gene sequence: CDR1 SQVTM, CDR2 ANQGSEA. This CDR3 has 14 residues. V was pared by 0 bases and J by 4 bases, with 13 bases between. The CDR3 loop reads CSVEESVEGYEQYF. CDR3 sequence (DNA): TGCAGCGTTGAAGAGTCTGTAGAGGGTTACGAGCAGTACTTC.

The chain is built from TRBV5-6 and TRBJ2-2; 8 nucleotides match TRBD2. Germline loops: CDR1 SGHDT, CDR2 YYEEEE. After removal of 2 bases from V and 6 bases from J, the junction contained 6 bases not matched to a gene. This CDR3 contains 15 residues. The DNA for the CDR3 is TGTGCCAGCAGCTTCGGGACTAGTGTGCCCGGGGAGCTGTTTTTT. Protein: CASSFGTSVPGELFF.

For the CDR3, the DNA is TGTGCCAGCAGCTTAGGGGGTTCCAGGGGTACCTATGAGCAGTTCTTC. It is translated as CASSLGGSRGTYEQFF. V and J are TRBV7-8 and TRBJ2-1; D perhaps matches TRBD1 (6 bases). From germline, CDR1 is SGHVS and CDR2 FQNEAQ. The CDR3 has 16 residues. Between the trimmed V and J ends, which lost 1 base and 8 bases, there was a span of 18 bases.

The chain couples TRBV19 to TRBJ2-7, with a tentative D call TRBD2 (5 bases). Germline V gene data show CDR1 as LNHDA and CDR2 as SQIVND (reference sequence). The V and J ends lost 7 bases and 1 base respectively, with 14 bases between them. The CDR3 is 14 amino acids. This CDR3 reads CASKKWTDSYEQYV. The CDR3 nucleotides read TGTGCCAGTAAAAAGTGGACTGATTCCTACGAGCAGTACGTC.